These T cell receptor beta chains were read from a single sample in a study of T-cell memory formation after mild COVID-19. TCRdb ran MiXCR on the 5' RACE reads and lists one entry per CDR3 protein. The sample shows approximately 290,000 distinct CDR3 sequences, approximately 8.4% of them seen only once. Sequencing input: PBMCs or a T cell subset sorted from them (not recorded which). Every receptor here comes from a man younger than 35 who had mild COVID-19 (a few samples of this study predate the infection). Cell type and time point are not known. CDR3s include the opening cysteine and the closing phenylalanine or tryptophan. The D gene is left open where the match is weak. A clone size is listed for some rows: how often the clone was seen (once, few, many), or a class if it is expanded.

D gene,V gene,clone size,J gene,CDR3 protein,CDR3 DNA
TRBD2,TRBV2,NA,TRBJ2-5,CASSEAGGKFGTQYF,TGTGCCAGCAGTGAAGCGGGGGGGAAGTTCGGAACCCAGTACTTC
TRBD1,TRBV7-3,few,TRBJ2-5,CASSPGQAQETQYF,TGTGCCAGCAGCCCGGGACAGGCCCAAGAGACCCAGTACTTC
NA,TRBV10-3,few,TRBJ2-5,CAISDEYGGSETQYF,TGTGCCATCAGTGACGAATACGGGGGATCGGAGACCCAGTACTTC
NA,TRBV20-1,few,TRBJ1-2,CSARARDRRFDYGYTF,TGCAGTGCTAGGGCGCGCGACAGGAGGTTCGACTATGGCTACACCTTC
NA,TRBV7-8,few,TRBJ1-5,CASSLGRDSNQPQHF,TGTGCCAGCAGCTTAGGCAGGGATAGCAATCAGCCCCAGCATTTT
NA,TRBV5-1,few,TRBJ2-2,CASSLAGQPSYGELFF,TGCGCCAGCAGCTTGGCGGGGCAACCCAGCTACGGGGAGCTGTTTTTT
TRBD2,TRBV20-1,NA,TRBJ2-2,CSASGGASGELFF,TGCAGTGCTAGCGGGGGGGCGTCCGGGGAGCTGTTTTTT
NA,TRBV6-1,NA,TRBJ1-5,CASSTTGYQPQHF,TGTGCCAGCAGCACTACAGGGTACCAGCCCCAGCATTTT
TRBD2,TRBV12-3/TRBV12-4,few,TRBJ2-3,CASSLSTSGWHTQYF,TGTGCCAGCAGTTTAAGCACTAGCGGTTGGCATACGCAGTATTTT
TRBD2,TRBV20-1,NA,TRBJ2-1,CSARRRGGYNEQFF,TGCAGTGCTAGGCGTCGGGGGGGCTACAATGAGCAGTTCTTC
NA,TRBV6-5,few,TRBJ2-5,CANSGTVSPGETQYF,TGTGCCAACTCGGGAACGGTTAGTCCGGGAGAGACCCAGTACTTC
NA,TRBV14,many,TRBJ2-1,CASSKRRTYNEQFF,TGTGCCAGCAGCAAAAGGCGCACCTACAATGAGCAGTTCTTC
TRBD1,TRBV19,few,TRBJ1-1,CASRTGGYDTEAFF,TGTGCCAGCCGGACAGGGGGATATGACACTGAAGCTTTCTTT
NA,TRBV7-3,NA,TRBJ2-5,CASSLNGGPGETQYF,TGTGCCAGCAGCTTAAACGGGGGGCCGGGGGAGACCCAGTACTTC
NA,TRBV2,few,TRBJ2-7,CASSGVHEQYF,TGTGCCAGCAGTGGGGTCCACGAGCAGTACTTC
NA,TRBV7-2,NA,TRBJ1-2,CASSLRQSYGYTF,TGTGCCAGCAGCTTGAGACAGAGCTATGGCTACACCTTC
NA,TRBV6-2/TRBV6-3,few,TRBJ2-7,CASSNYASEQYF,TGTGCCAGCAGCAACTATGCCTCCGAGCAGTACTTC
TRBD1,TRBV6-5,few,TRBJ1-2,CASSYQTGFQGYTF,TGTGCCAGCAGTTACCAGACAGGGTTCCAGGGCTACACCTTC
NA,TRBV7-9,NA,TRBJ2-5,CASSFALGGSETQYF,TGTGCCAGCAGCTTTGCCTTAGGGGGGTCTGAGACCCAGTACTTC
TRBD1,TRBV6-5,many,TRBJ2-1,CASSSGTGVGNEQFF,TGTGCCAGCAGTTCCGGGACAGGGGTGGGGAATGAGCAGTTCTTC
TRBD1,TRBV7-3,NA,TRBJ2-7,CASSLNPSRGRFYEQYF,TGTGCCAGCAGCTTAAACCCCAGCAGGGGGCGGTTCTACGAGCAGTACTTC
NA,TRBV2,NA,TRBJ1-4,CASTSETARLKLFF,TGTGCCAGCACCTCAGAGACAGCAAGATTGAAACTGTTTTTT
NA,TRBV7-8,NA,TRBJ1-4,CASRPRFNEKLFF,TGTGCCAGCAGGCCCAGGTTTAATGAAAAACTGTTTTTT
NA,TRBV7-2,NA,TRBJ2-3,CASSLLDGTDTQYF,TGTGCCAGCAGCTTGCTTGACGGCACAGATACGCAGTATTTT
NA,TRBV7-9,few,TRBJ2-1,CASSSREFRRSYNEQFF,TGTGCCAGCAGCTCCCGGGAATTTCGGCGCTCCTACAATGAGCAGTTCTTC
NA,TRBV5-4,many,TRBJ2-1,CASSQTKGSTYNEQFF,TGTGCCAGCAGCCAGACGAAGGGAAGTACCTACAATGAGCAGTTCTTC
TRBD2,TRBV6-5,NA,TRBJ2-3,CASRRRGGAPDTQYF,TGTGCCAGCAGAAGGCGGGGAGGGGCCCCAGATACGCAGTATTTT
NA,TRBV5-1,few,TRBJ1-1,CASSLPGDTEAFF,TGCGCCAGCTCCCTCCCGGGGGACACTGAAGCTTTCTTT
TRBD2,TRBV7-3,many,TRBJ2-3,CASSQGLAADTQYF,TGTGCCAGCAGCCAAGGACTAGCCGCAGATACGCAGTATTTT
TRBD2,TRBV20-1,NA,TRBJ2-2,CSAKLAGGPGTGELFF,TGCAGTGCTAAGTTAGCGGGGGGGCCCGGCACCGGGGAGCTGTTTTTT
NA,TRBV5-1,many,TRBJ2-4,CASSLGLAKNIQYF,TGCGCCAGCAGCTTGGGCCTAGCCAAAAACATTCAGTACTTC
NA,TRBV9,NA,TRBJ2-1,CASSVGRSEQFF,TGTGCCAGCAGCGTAGGTCGAAGTGAGCAGTTCTTC
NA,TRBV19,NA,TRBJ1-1,CASQGALDTEAFF,TGTGCCTCCCAGGGAGCCTTGGACACTGAAGCTTTCTTT
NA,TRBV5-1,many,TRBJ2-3,CASSLGRERGASTDTQYF,TGCGCCAGCAGCTTGGGCCGGGAGCGCGGCGCGAGCACAGATACGCAGTATTTT
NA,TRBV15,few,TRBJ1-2,CATSRENAGDGYTF,TGTGCCACCAGCAGAGAGAACGCTGGGGATGGCTACACCTTC
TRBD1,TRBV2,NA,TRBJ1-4,CASRGTGFFEKLFF,TGTGCCAGCAGGGGGACAGGGTTTTTTGAAAAACTGTTTTTT
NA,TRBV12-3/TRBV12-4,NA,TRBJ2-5,CASSLDGSRGGKTQYF,TGTGCCAGCAGTTTAGATGGTTCGAGGGGCGGGAAGACCCAGTACTTC
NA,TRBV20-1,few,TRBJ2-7,CSARDRRGPYYEQYF,TGCAGTGCTAGAGATAGGAGGGGGCCTTACTACGAGCAGTACTTC
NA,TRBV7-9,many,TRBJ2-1,CASSFNNEQFF,TGTGCCAGCAGCTTTAACAATGAGCAGTTCTTC
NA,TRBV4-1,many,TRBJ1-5,CASSRGGRLSNQPQHF,TGCGCCAGCAGCCGTGGGGGGCGCCTTAGCAATCAGCCCCAGCATTTT